The 11 T cell receptor beta chains in this list originate from one sample, sequenced in a study of cytomegalovirus exposure and HLA in healthy donors. This table comes from immunoSEQ multiplex PCR, and its TCRdb copy is limited to in-frame clones, with some not included. The sample holds tens of thousands of clones, over 85% seen once. Material: PBMCs. The receptor source for this set is a man between 18 and 29 years old in good health and CMV-seronegative.

This clone was seen only once. The chain links TRBV7-8 to TRBJ2-1, with D maybe TRBD2 (6 bases). V was clipped by 5 bases and J by 3 bases, with 14 bases between them. This CDR3 comprises 15 residues. In germline, CDR1 is SGHVS, CDR2 FQNEAQ. CDR3 DNA: TGTGCCAGCAGCCCTGGGGCGGGAATCTACAATGAGCAGTTCTTC. Its protein is CASSPGAGIYNEQFF.

The gene calls are TRBV11-2 and TRBJ2-2, with a weak D call TRBD1 (5 bases). Germline V gene data show CDR1 as SGHAT and CDR2 as FQNNGV. Trimming removed 1 base at V and 7 bases at J, with 10 bases between. The CDR3 length is 14 residues. The CDR3 reads CASSLALGLGELFF. Written as DNA, the CDR3 is TGTGCCAGCAGCTTAGCTCTGGGGCTCGGGGAGCTGTTTTTT.

This chain links TRBV6-1 with TRBJ2-5, with TRBD1 identical over 9 bases. This CDR3 contains 15 residues. Trimming at V came to 6 bases and at J to 5 bases, leaving 10 bases not matched to a gene. Germline CDR1 reads MNHNS; CDR2 reads SASEGT. The CDR3 region has the DNA TGTGCCAGCAGAGGGGGACAGGGATTCCAGGAGACCCAGTACTTC. Encoded protein: CASRGGQGFQETQYF.

This chain joins TRBV5-1 and TRBJ2-7; 9 nucleotides match TRBD1. CDR1 and CDR2 from the germline V gene are SGHRS and YFSETQ. The V gene end was trimmed by 0 bases and the J gene end by 5 bases; junction bases not matched to a gene: 3. The CDR3 has 14 residues. The CDR3 DNA reads as TGCGCCAGCAGCTTGGGACAGGGGGGCGACGAGCAGTACTTC. Its translation: CASSLGQGGDEQYF.

This chain joins TRBV5-1 and TRBJ1-1, with TRBD1 identical over 8 bases. CDR3 length equals 15 residues. The ends lost 2 bases at V and 4 bases at J; junction bases unmatched: 7. The germline gives CDR1 SGHRS, CDR2 YFSETQ. The CDR3 sequence: CASSLLDRASTEAFF. The CDR3 DNA sequence: TGCGCCAGCAGCTTACTGGACAGGGCGAGCACTGAAGCTTTCTTT.

The rearrangement uses TRBV6-1 and TRBJ1-1; D is undetermined. CDR3 length equals 16 residues. V was cut by 4 bases and J by 0 bases, with 15 bases left in between. Germline loops: CDR1 MNHNS, CDR2 SASEGT. The DNA of the CDR3 is TGTGCCAGCAGTGCCTCAGTGAGCGATATGAACACTGAAGCTTTCTTT. Translated: CASSASVSDMNTEAFF.

V is TRBV9 and J is TRBJ1-1, with a possible D match to TRBD1 (5 bases). The CDR3 runs to 16 residues. Germline CDR1 SGDLS, CDR2 YYNGEE. V was pared by 3 bases and J by 5 bases, with 20 bases between. CDR3 amino acids: CASSANPSGMGTEAFF. As DNA, the CDR3 is TGTGCCAGCAGCGCAAACCCGTCAGGGATGGGGACTGAAGCTTTCTTT.

V gene TRBV5-1 combines with J gene TRBJ2-7; TRBD1 matches at 9 bases. This CDR3 region has 14 residues. The J segment lost 5 bases and the V segment lost 4 bases, leaving 7 bases of the junction unmatched. Germline lookup yields CDR1 SGHRS and CDR2 YFSETQ. DNA for the CDR3: TGCGCCAGCAGCCTACCGACAGGGGGAAACGAGCAGTACTTC. Encoded protein: CASSLPTGGNEQYF. The full variable domain, with the rest looked up from reference TRBV5-1 and TRBJ2-7, is KAGVTQTPRYLIKTRGQQVTLSCSPISGHRSVSWYQQTPGQGLQFLFEYFSETQRNKGNFPGRFSGRQFSNSRSEMNVSTLELGDSALYLCASSLPTGGNEQYFGPGTRLTVT.

The chain recombines TRBV20-1 with TRBJ2-7, with D perhaps matching TRBD2 (6 bases). V shed 6 bases and J shed 5 bases, with 8 bases lying between them. This CDR3 is 10 amino acids long. The germline gives CDR1 DFQATT, CDR2 SNEGSKA (reference sequence). CDR3 bases: TGCAGTGCGAGGACTAACGAGCAGTACTTC. Its protein is CSARTNEQYF.

The chain recombines TRBV5-6 with TRBJ1-1; maybe TRBD1 (6 bases). Per the germline V gene, CDR1 is SGHDT and CDR2 is YYEEEE. V lost 2 bases, J lost 5 bases, and 13 bases lay in between. This CDR3 comprises 14 residues. The CDR3 DNA reads TGTGCCAGCAGCTTTACAGGGTATCGGACTGAAGCTTTCTTT. Its protein product is CASSFTGYRTEAFF.

The chain combines TRBV18 with TRBJ2-3; 12 bases match TRBD2. V lost 2 bases, J lost 2 bases, and 5 bases stayed unmatched. Germline V lookup: CDR1 KGHSH, CDR2 LQKENI. The CDR3 runs to 17 residues. The DNA of the CDR3 is TGTGCCAGCTCACCATTAGGACTAGCGGGAACCACAGATACGCAGTATTTT. Translation gives CASSPLGLAGTTDTQYF.